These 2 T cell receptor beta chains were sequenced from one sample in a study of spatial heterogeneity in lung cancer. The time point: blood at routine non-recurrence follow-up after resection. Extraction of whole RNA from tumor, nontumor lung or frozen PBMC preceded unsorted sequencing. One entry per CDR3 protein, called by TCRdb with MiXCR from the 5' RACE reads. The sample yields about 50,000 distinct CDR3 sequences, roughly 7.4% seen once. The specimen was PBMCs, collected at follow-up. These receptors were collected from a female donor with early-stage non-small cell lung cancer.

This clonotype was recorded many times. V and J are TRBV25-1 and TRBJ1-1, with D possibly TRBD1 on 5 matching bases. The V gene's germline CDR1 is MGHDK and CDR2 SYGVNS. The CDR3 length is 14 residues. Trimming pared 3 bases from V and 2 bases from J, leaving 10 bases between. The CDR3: CASSESGPNTEAFF. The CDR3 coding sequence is TGTGCCAGCAGTGAGTCAGGGCCCAACACTGAAGCTTTCTTT.

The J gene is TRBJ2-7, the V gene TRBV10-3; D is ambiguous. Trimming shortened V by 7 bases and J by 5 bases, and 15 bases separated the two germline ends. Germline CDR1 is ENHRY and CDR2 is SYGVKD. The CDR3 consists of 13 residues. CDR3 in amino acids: CAITAPPRNEQYF. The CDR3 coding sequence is TGTGCCATCACTGCGCCCCCTCGTAACGAGCAGTACTTC.